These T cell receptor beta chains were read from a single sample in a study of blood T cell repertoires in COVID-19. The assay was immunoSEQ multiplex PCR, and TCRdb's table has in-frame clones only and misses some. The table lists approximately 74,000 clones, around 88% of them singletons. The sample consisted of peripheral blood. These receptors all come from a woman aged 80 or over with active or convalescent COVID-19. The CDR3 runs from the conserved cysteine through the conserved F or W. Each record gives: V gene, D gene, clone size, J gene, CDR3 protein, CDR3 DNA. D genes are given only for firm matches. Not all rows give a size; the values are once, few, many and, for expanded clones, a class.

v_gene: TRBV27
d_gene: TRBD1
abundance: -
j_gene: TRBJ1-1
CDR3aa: CASSLRGLDTEAFF
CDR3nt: TGTGCCAGCAGTCTCAGGGGGCTGGACACTGAAGCTTTCTTT

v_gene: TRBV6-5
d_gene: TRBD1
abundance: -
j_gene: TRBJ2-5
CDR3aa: CASSYSGTGSETQYF
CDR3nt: TGTGCCAGCAGTTACTCGGGGACAGGATCAGAGACCCAGTACTTC

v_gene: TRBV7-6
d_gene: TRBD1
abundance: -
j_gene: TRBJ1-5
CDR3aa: CASSLGTGTNQPQHF
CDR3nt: TGTGCCAGCAGCTTGGGGACAGGGACTAATCAGCCCCAGCATTTT

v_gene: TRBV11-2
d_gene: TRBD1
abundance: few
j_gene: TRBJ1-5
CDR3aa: CASSTGTGVSNQPQHF
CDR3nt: TGTGCCAGCAGCACCGGGACAGGGGTGAGCAATCAGCCCCAGCATTTT

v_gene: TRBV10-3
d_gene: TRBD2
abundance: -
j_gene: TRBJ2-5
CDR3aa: CAISDLAGGWETQYF
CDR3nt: TGTGCCATCAGCGACCTAGCGGGGGGGTGGGAGACCCAGTACTTC

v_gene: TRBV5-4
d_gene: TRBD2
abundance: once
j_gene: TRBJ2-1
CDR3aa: CASRKRLAEYNEQFF
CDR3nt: TGTGCCAGCAGGAAAAGACTAGCAGAATACAATGAGCAGTTCTTC

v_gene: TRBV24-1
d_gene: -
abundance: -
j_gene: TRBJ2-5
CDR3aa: CATSDPGETQYF
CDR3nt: TGTGCCACCAGTGACCCCGGAGAGACCCAGTACTTC

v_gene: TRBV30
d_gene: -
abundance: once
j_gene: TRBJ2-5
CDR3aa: CAWSESLGQPHQYF
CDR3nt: TGTGCCTGGAGCGAATCCCTTGGACAGCCTCACCAGTACTTC

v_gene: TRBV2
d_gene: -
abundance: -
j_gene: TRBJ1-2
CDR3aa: CASSEGVGGGYGYTF
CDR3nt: TGTGCCAGCAGTGAAGGCGTAGGAGGTGGCTATGGCTACACCTTC

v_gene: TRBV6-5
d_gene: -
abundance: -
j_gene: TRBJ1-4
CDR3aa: CASRVDYRANEKLFF
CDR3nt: TGTGCCAGCAGGGTCGATTACAGGGCTAATGAAAAACTGTTTTTT

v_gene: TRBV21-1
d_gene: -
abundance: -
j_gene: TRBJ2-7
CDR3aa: CASSKALRLASWEGCEQYF
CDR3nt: TGTGCCAGCAGCAAAGCTCTGAGACTAGCGTCCTGGGAGGGATGCGAGCAGTACTTC

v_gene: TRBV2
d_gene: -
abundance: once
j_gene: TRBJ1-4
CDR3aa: CASRATPGGEKLFF
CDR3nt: TGTGCCAGCAGAGCGACACCGGGAGGGGAAAAACTGTTTTTT

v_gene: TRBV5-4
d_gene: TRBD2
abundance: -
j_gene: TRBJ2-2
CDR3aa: CASSELPGGGTGELFF
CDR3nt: TGTGCCAGCAGCGAACTCCCGGGAGGGGGCACCGGGGAGCTGTTTTTT

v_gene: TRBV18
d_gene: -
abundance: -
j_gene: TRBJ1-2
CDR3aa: CASSPLGRGHYGYTF
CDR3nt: TGTGCCAGCTCACCACTCGGGAGGGGCCACTATGGCTACACCTTC

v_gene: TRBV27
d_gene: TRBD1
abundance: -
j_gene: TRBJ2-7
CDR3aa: CASSLTGSEQYF
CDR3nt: TGTGCCAGCAGTTTGACAGGGTCCGAGCAGTACTTC

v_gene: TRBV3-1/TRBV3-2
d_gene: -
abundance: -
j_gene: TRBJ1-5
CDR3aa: CASSQGVGNNQPQHF
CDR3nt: TGTGCCAGCAGCCAAGGCGTCGGTAACAATCAGCCCCAGCATTTT

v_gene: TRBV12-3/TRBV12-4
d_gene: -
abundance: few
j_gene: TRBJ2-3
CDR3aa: CASSLGATDTQYF
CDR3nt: TGTGCCAGCAGTTTGGGGGCCACAGATACGCAGTATTTT

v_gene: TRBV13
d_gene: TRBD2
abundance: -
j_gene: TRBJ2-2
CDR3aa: CASSLPSGASTGELFF
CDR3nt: TGTGCCAGCAGCTTACCTAGCGGAGCGAGCACCGGGGAGCTGTTTTTT

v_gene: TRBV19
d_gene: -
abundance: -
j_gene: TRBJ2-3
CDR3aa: CASTSGGAIDTQYF
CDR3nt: TGTGCCAGTACCAGTGGGGGGGCTATAGATACGCAGTATTTT

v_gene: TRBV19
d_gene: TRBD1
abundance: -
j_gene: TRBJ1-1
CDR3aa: CASSIGTGGSEAFF
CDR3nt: TGTGCCAGTAGTATCGGGACAGGGGGTTCTGAAGCTTTCTTT

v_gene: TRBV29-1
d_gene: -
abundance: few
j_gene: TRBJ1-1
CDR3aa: CSATRGLDTEAFF
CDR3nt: TGCAGCGCAACGCGAGGGTTAGACACTGAAGCTTTCTTT

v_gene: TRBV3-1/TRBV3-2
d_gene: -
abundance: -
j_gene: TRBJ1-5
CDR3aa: CASSQADSNQPQHF
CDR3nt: TGTGCCAGCAGCCAAGCAGATAGCAATCAGCCCCAGCATTTT

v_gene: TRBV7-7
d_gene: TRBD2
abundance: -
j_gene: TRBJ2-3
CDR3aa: CASSAQLAGSTDTQYF
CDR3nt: TGTGCCAGCAGCGCCCAACTAGCGGGAAGCACAGATACGCAGTATTTT

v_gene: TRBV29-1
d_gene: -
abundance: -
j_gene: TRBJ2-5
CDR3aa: CSVGEGAETQYF
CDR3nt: TGCAGCGTTGGAGAAGGGGCGGAGACCCAGTACTTC

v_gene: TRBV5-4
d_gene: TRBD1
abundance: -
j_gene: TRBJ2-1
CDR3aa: CASKTFVGQGTNEQFF
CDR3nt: TGTGCCAGCAAGACCTTCGTAGGACAGGGGACGAATGAGCAGTTCTTC

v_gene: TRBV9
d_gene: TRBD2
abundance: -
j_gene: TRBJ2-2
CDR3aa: CASSRAGTSVGGELFF
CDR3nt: TGTGCCAGCAGCCGAGCCGGGACTAGCGTTGGCGGGGAGCTGTTTTTT

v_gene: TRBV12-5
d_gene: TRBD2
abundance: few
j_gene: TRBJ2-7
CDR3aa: CASGLELAGGEQYF
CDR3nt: TGTGCTAGTGGTTTGGAACTAGCGGGGGGGGAGCAGTACTTC

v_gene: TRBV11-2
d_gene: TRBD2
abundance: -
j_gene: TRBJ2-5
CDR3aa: CASTPRGGAKETQYF
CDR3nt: TGTGCCAGCACCCCCCGCGGGGGGGCCAAGGAGACCCAGTACTTC

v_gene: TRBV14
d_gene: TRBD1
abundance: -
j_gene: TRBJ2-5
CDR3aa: CASSHFPTDRRQETQYF
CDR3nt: TGTGCCAGCAGCCACTTTCCAACGGACAGGAGACAAGAGACCCAGTACTTC

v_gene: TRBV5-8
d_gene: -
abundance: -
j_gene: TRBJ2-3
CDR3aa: CASSLGGSGDTQYF
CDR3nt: TGTGCCAGCAGCTTGGGAGGGTCCGGGGATACGCAGTATTTT

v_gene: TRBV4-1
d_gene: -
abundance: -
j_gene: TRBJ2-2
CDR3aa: CASSQRTRDTGELFF
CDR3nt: TGCGCCAGCAGCCAGAGGACGAGGGACACCGGGGAGCTGTTTTTT

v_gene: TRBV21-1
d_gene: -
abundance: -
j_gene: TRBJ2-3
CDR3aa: CASSKTEGQGTDTQYF
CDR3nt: TGTGCCAGCAGCAAAACGGAAGGACAGGGCACAGATACGCAGTATTTT

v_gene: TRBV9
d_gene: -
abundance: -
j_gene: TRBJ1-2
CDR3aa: CASSAPSPGYTF
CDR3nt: TGTGCCAGCAGCGCTCCCTCTCCGGGCTACACCTTC

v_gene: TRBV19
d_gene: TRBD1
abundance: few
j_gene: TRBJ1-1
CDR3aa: CATQWGTANTEAFF
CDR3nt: TGTGCCACTCAATGGGGGACAGCAAACACTGAAGCTTTCTTT

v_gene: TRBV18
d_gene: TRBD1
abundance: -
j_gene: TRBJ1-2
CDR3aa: CASSADRPRDTF
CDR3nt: TGTGCCAGCTCAGCGGACAGGCCGCGGGACACCTTC

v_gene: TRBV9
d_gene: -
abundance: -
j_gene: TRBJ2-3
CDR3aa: CASSGGSHSTDTQYF
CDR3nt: TGTGCCAGCAGTGGAGGATCCCACAGCACAGATACGCAGTATTTT

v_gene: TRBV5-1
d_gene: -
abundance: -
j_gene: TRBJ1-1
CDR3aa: CASSLFSGGNTEAFF
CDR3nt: TGCGCCAGCAGCCTTTTCTCCGGGGGGAACACTGAAGCTTTCTTT

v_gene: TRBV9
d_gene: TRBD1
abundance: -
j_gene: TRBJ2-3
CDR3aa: CASSSQGALTDTQYF
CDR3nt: TGTGCCAGCAGCTCACAGGGGGCGCTCACAGATACGCAGTATTTT